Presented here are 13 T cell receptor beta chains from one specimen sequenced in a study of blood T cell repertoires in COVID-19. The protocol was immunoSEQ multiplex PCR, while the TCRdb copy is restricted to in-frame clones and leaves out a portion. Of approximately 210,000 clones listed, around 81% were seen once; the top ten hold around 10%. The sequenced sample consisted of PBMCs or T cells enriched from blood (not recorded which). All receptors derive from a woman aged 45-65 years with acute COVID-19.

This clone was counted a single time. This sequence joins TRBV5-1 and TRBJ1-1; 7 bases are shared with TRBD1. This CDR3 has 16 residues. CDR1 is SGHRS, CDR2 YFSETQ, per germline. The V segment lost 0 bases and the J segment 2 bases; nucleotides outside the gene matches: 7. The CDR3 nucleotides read TGCGCCAGCAGCTTGGTGGGGTTAGGGGGCAACACTGAAGCTTTCTTT. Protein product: CASSLVGLGGNTEAFF.

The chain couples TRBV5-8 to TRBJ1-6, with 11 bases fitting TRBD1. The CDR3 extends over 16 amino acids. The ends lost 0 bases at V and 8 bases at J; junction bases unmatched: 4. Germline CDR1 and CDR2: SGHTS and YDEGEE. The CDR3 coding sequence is TGTGCCAGCAGCTTGGGGACAGGGGGCTCGGATTCACCCCTCCACTTT. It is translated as CASSLGTGGSDSPLHF.

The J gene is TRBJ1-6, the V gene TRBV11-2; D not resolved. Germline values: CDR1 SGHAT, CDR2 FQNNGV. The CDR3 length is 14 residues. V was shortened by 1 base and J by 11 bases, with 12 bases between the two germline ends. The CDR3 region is CASSLGRRDPPLHF. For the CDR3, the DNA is TGTGCCAGCAGCTTAGGTCGGAGGGATCCACCCCTCCACTTT.

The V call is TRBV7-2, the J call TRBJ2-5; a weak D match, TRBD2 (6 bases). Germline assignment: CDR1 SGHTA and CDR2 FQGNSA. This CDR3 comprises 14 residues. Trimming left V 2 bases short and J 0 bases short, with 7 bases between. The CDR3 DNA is TGTGCCAGCAGCTTATGGGGGGACCAAGAGACCCAGTACTTC. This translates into CASSLWGDQETQYF.

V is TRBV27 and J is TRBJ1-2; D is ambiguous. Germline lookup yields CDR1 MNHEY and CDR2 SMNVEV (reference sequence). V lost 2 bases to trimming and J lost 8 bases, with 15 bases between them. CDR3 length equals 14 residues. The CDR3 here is CASSLSYQSIGYTF. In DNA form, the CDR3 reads TGTGCCAGCAGTTTAAGTTACCAGTCCATAGGCTACACCTTC.

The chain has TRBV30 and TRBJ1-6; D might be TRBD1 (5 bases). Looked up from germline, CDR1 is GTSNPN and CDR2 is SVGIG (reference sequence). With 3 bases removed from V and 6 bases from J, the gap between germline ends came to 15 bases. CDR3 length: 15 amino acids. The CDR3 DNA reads TGTGCCTGGAGCAAATTTGACAGTCTTAATTCACCCCTCCACTTT. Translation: CAWSKFDSLNSPLHF.

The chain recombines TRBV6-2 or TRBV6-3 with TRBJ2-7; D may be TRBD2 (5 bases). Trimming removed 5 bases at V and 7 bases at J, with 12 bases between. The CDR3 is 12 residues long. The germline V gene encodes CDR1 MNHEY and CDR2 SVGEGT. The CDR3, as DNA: TGTGCCAGCAGTGGTACCGGGGTAGAGCAGTACTTC. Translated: CASSGTGVEQYF.

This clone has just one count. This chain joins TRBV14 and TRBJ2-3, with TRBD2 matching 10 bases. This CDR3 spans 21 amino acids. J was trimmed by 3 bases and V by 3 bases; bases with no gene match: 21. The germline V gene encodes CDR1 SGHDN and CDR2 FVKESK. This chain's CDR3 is CASSHPIGGTSEGTSTDTQYF. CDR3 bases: TGTGCCAGCAGCCACCCGATCGGGGGGACTAGCGAAGGGACGAGTACAGATACGCAGTATTTT.

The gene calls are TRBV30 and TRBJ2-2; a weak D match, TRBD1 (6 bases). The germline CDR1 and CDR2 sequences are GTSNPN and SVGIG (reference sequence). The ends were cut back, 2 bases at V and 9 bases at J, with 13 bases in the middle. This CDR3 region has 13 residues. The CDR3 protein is CAWSSQGPWELFF. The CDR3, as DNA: TGTGCCTGGAGTTCCCAGGGGCCGTGGGAGCTGTTTTTT.

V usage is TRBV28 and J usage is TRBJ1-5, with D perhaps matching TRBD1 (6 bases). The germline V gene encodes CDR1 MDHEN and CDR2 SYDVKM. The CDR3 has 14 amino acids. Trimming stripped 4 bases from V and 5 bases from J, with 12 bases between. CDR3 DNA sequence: TGTGCCAGCAGTTCCCCCCAGGGGTATCAGCCCCAGCATTTT. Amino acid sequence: CASSSPQGYQPQHF.

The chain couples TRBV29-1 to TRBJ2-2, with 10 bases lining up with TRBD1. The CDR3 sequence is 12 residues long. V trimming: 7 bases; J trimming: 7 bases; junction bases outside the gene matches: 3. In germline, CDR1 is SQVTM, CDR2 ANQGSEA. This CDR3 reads CSGGQGIGELFF. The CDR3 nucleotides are TGCAGCGGGGGACAGGGGATCGGGGAGCTGTTTTTT.

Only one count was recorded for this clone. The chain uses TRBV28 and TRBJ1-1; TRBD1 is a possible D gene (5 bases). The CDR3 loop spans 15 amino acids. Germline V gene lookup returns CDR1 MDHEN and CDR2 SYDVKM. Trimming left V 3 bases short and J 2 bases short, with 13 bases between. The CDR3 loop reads CASSLIGGVNTEAFF. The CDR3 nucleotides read TGTGCCAGCAGTTTGATCGGGGGGGTAAACACTGAAGCTTTCTTT.

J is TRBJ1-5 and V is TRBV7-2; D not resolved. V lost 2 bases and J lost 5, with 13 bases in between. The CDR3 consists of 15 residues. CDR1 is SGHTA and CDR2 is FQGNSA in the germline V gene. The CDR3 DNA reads TGTGCCAGCAGCTTAAAGTTCGGAGGTTATCAGCCCCAGCATTTT. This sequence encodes CASSLKFGGYQPQHF.